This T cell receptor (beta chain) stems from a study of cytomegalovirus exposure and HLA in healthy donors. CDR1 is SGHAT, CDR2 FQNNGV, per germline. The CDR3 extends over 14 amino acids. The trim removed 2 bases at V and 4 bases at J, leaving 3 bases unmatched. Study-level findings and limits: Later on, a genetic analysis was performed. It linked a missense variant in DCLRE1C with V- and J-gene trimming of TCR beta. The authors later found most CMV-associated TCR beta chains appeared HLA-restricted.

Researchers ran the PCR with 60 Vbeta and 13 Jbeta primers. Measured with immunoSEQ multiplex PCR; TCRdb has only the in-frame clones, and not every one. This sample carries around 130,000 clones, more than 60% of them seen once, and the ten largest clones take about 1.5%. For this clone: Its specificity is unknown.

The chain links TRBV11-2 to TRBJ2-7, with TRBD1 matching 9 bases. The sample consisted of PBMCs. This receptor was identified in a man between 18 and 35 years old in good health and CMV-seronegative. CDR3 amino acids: CASSLPGQGYEQYF. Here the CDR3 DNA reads TGTGCCAGCAGCTTACCGGGACAGGGATACGAGCAGTACTTC. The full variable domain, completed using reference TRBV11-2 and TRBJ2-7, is EAGVAQSPRYKIIEKRQSVAFWCNPISGHATLYWYQQILGQGPKLLIQFQNNGVVDDSQLPKDRFSAERLKGVDSTLKIQPAKLEDSAVYLCASSLPGQGYEQYFGPGTRLTVT.